This T cell receptor (beta chain) is from a study of T cell responses to AZD1222 COVID-19 vaccine. Study-level points and caveats: Regions 160-218 and 743-854 dominated among vaccine-associated CD4 TCRs spanning spike. Increases in Spike-specific TCR breadth and depth were seen after two AZD1222 doses.

This table comes from immunoSEQ multiplex PCR, and its TCRdb copy is limited to in-frame clones, with some not included. There are tens of thousands of clones in the sample; 65% to 85% occur only once, and about 27% lies in the top ten. Only a few counts were recorded for this clone. Its antigen is unidentified. The germline V and J ends were trimmed by 3 bases and 0 bases, with 11 bases remaining between them. The CDR3 totals 16 residues. The germline gives CDR1 SGHAT, CDR2 FQDESV (reference sequence). J is TRBJ2-2 and V is TRBV11-1; possibly TRBD2 for D (5 bases). This sequence originates from an adult who received the AZD1222 COVID-19 vaccine. The sequencing used peripheral blood, collected 28 days after the second AZD1222 dose. The CDR3 DNA follows: TGTGCCAGCAGCTTCCTCCGGGGATCGAACACCGGGGAGCTGTTTTTT. Translating gives CASSFLRGSNTGELFF.